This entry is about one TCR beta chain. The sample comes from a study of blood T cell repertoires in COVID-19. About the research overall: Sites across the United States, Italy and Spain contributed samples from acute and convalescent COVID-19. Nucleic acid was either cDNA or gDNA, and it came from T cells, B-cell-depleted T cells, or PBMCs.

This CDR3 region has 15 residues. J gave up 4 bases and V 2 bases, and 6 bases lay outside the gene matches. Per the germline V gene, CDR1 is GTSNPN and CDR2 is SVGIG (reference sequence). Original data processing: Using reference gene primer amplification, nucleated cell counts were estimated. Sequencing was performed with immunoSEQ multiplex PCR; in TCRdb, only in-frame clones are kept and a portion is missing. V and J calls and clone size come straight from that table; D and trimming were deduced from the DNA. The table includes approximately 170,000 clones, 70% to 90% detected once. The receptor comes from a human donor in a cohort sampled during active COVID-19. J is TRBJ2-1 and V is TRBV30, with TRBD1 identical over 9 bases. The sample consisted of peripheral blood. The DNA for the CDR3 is TGTGCCTGGAGTTCCGGACAGGGGTCGTACAATGAGCAGTTCTTC. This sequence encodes CAWSSGQGSYNEQFF.